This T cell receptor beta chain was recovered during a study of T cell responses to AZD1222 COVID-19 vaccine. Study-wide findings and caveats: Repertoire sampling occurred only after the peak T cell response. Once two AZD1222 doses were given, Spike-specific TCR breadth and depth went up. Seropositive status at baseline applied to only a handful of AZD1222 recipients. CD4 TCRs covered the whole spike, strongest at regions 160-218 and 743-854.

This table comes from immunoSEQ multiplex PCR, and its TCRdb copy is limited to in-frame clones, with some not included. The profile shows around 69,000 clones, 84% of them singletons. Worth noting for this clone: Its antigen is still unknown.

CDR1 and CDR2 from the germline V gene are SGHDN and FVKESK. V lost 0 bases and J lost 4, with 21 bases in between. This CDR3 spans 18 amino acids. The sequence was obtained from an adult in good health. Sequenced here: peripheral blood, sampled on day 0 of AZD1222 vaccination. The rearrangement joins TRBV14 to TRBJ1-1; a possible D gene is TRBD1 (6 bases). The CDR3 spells CASSQDTRTPGGGTEAFF. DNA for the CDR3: TGTGCCAGCAGCCAAGATACTAGGACCCCCGGAGGGGGCACTGAAGCTTTCTTT.